These 19 T cell receptor beta chains were sequenced from one sample in a study of shared clonotypes between healthy human individuals. Assay: immunoSEQ multiplex PCR; the TCRdb copy retains only in-frame clones and omits some. The data show hundreds of thousands of clones, about 78% seen once. The sequenced sample consisted of memory CD4+ T cells sorted from blood. Described subset: CD45RA-negative fraction. The source of these receptors is a woman aged 25 to 39 in good health.

The J gene is TRBJ2-3, the V gene TRBV29-1; 12 bases are a match to TRBD2. CDR1 and CDR2 from the germline V gene are SQVTM and ANQGSEA. The trim removed 6 bases at V and 4 bases at J, leaving 11 bases unmatched. The CDR3 totals 16 residues. CDR3 DNA: TGCAGCGTACGAGGGACTAGCGGGTGGCAGGCAGATACGCAGTATTTT. Translation gives CSVRGTSGWQADTQYF.

The rearrangement joins TRBV2 to TRBJ2-5; the D gene is possibly TRBD2 (5 bases). The J call is doubtful: the DNA matches TRBJ2-7 better. The CDR3 is 15 amino acids. Per germline, CDR1 SNHLY and CDR2 FYNNEI. The CDR3: CASGVGGLRATEQYF. The CDR3 nucleotides are TGTGCCAGCGGGGTTGGAGGTCTGAGGGCCACCGAGCAGTACTTC.

This rearrangement joins TRBV7-9 to TRBJ2-7; 7 bases match TRBD2. The CDR3 is 17 amino acids. CDR1 is SEHNR, CDR2 FQNEAQ, per germline (reference sequence). Germline trimming cut 5 bases from V and 2 bases from J; bases unmatched to any gene: 15. DNA for the CDR3: TGTGCCAGCAGCCGCGGAGGGGCGGGAGAGAGGGCCTACGAGCAGTACTTC. As protein: CASSRGGAGERAYEQYF.

The chain joins TRBV5-1 to TRBJ2-3; D is ambiguous. CDR3 length: 15 residues. CDR1 SGHRS and CDR2 YFSETQ come from the germline V gene. Trimming cost V 0 bases and J 0 bases, with 8 bases left between them. CDR3 in amino acids: CASSLGSSSTDTQYF. CDR3 sequence (DNA): TGCGCCAGCAGCTTGGGAAGTAGTAGCACAGATACGCAGTATTTT.

The chain recombines TRBV11-2 with TRBJ2-5; 9 positions match TRBD1. Germline CDR1 reads SGHAT; CDR2 reads FQNNGV. V dropped 3 bases and J dropped 7; count of bases not matched to a gene: 9. CDR3 length: 15 residues. CDR3 region: CASSFDRDREGTQYF. The CDR3 DNA reads as TGTGCCAGCAGCTTCGACCGGGACAGGGAAGGGACCCAGTACTTC.

V gene TRBV27 combines with J gene TRBJ2-5, with 9 positions matching TRBD2. Germline values: CDR1 MNHEY, CDR2 SMNVEV (reference sequence). Trimming cost V 4 bases and J 5 bases; bases outside gene matches: 11. CDR3 length: 16 amino acids. The CDR3 reads CASSWYGAGGSETQYF. The DNA of the CDR3 is TGTGCCAGCAGTTGGTACGGCGCGGGAGGGAGTGAGACCCAGTACTTC.

This clone came up many times. The chain is built from TRBV18 and TRBJ2-7, with 10 bases aligning to TRBD2. V was pared by 6 bases and J by 5 bases, with 10 bases of the junction left unmatched. The CDR3 is 15 amino acids. CDR1 KGHSH and CDR2 LQKENI come from the germline V gene. The CDR3 DNA reads as TGTGCCAGCTCGTCTTCTAGCGGGAGTGGAAACGAGCAGTACTTC. Translating it yields CASSSSSGSGNEQYF.

V usage is TRBV5-1 and J usage is TRBJ2-2; maybe TRBD1 (5 bases). The CDR3 contains 14 residues. Trimming pared 4 bases from V and 6 bases from J, leaving 13 bases between. The V gene's germline CDR1 is SGHRS and CDR2 YFSETQ. CDR3 DNA: TGCGCCAGCAGCGCTACAGGTTCCGCCGGGGAGCTGTTTTTT. This translates into CASSATGSAGELFF.

With respect to this clone: The junction shows a germline mismatch at one end, possibly a read error. The chain recombines TRBV9 with TRBJ2-1; TRBD1 or TRBD2 may be the D gene (5 bases each). CDR1 and CDR2 from the germline V gene are SGDLS and YYNGEE. This CDR3 is built from 13 residues. The CDR3 DNA is TGTGCCAGCAGCGTAGCGGCAGGGCTTAAGGAGGTCTTC. Its protein product is CASSVAAGLKEVF.

For this clone: A read error is likely here: a far larger clone is one base away. The chain carries TRBV27 and TRBJ1-1; TRBD1 matches 7 bases. The CDR3 runs 15 residues. CDR1 and CDR2 from the germline V gene are MNHEY and SMNVEV (reference sequence). The CDR3 is CTSSPRTGGMAEAFF. In DNA, the CDR3 is TGTACCAGCAGTCCCCGGACAGGCGGAATGGCTGAAGCTTTCTTT.

The V and J genes are TRBV28 and TRBJ2-6; D ambiguous. Germline lookup yields CDR1 MDHEN and CDR2 SYDVKM. The CDR3 sequence is 15 residues long. V lost 5 bases, J lost 0 bases, and 8 bases lay in between. The CDR3 DNA follows: TGTGCCAGCAGTCCCCATAGCTCTGGGGCCAACGTCCTGACTTTC. This translates into CASSPHSSGANVLTF.

The chain joins TRBV23-1 to TRBJ2-3, with no clear D. TRBV23-1 is given ORF status, its function remaining uncertain. Trimming shortened V by 0 bases and J by 4 bases, and 11 bases separated the two germline ends. This CDR3 comprises 15 residues. CDR3 sequence reads: CASSQSSRTADTQYF. The CDR3, as DNA: TGCGCCAGCAGTCAATCGTCCAGAACCGCAGATACGCAGTATTTT.

The chain has TRBV5-4 and TRBJ2-5; D remains ambiguous. Germline V lookup: CDR1 SGHNT, CDR2 YYREEE (reference sequence). This CDR3 contains 12 residues. The germline V and J ends were trimmed by 4 bases and 1 base, with 5 bases remaining between them. The CDR3, as DNA: TGTGCCAGCAGCGCGCCCCAAGAGACCCAGTACTTC. This sequence encodes CASSAPQETQYF.

This clone was picked up one time. Here the CDR3 reads CASSGTSGSNNEQFF. The DNA for the CDR3 is TGTGCCAGCAGCGGCACTAGCGGGAGTAACAATGAGCAGTTCTTC. V is TRBV9 and J is TRBJ2-1, with TRBD2 matching 11 bases. Germline V gene data show CDR1 as SGDLS and CDR2 as YYNGEE. V trimming: 3 bases; J trimming: 5 bases; junction bases outside the gene matches: 4. The CDR3 has 15 residues.

The sample holds a few counts of this clone. The chain is built from TRBV30 and TRBJ1-5; no firm D call. The CDR3 runs to 13 residues. V dropped 3 bases and J dropped 1 base, with 7 bases sitting between them. Germline V gene data show CDR1 as GTSNPN and CDR2 as SVGIG (reference sequence). This chain's CDR3 is CAWSDDSNQPQHF. For the CDR3, the DNA is TGTGCCTGGAGCGATGACAGCAATCAGCCCCAGCATTTT.

This chain connects TRBV29-1 to TRBJ2-1, with 14 bases identical to TRBD2. Looked up from germline, CDR1 is SQVTM and CDR2 is ANQGSEA. The CDR3 totals 16 residues. V was clipped by 1 base and J by 7 bases; unmatched bases: 6. CDR3 amino acids: CSVEGLAGGHRNEQFF. CDR3 DNA sequence: TGCAGCGTTGAAGGACTAGCGGGAGGGCATCGGAATGAGCAGTTCTTC.

The chain is built from TRBV6-1 and TRBJ2-7; 7 nucleotides match TRBD1. The CDR3 has 14 residues. The germline V gene encodes CDR1 MNHNS and CDR2 SASEGT. J gave up 2 bases and V 6 bases, and 7 bases lay outside the gene matches. CDR3 protein: CASSSGTATYEQYF. The DNA for the CDR3 is TGTGCCAGCAGCTCCGGGACAGCTACCTACGAGCAGTACTTC.

The CDR3 DNA reads TGTGCCAGCAGTTTACCGAGGTCCCAGCCCGGGGGCATTCAGTACTTC. It encodes CASSLPRSQPGGIQYF. The rearrangement joins TRBV28 to TRBJ2-4, with D perhaps matching TRBD2 (6 bases). This CDR3 is 16 amino acids long. Looked up from germline, CDR1 is MDHEN and CDR2 is SYDVKM. V was trimmed by 2 bases and J by 9 bases, leaving 20 bases between them.

The rearrangement joins TRBV19 to TRBJ1-2; the match to TRBD1 covers 8 bases. This CDR3 is 16 amino acids long. V was clipped by 5 bases and J by 3 bases; unmatched bases: 11. CDR1 is LNHDA and CDR2 is SQIVND in the germline V gene (reference sequence). The CDR3 DNA reads TGTGCCAGTAGTCTCGGACAGGGATCGACTTACTATGGCTACACCTTC. This sequence encodes CASSLGQGSTYYGYTF.